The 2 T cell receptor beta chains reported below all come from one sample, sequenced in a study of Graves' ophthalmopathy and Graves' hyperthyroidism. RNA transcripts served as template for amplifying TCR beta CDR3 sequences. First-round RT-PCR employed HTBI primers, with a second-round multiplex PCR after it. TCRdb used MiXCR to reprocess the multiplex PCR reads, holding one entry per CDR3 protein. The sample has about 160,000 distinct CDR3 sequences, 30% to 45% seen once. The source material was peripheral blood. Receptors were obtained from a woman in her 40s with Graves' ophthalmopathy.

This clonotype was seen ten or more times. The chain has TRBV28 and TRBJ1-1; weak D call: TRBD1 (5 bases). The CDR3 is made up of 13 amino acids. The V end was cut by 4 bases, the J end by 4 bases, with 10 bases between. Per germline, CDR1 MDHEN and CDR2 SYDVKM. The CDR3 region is CASSSQGGTEAFF. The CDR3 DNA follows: TGTGCCAGCAGTTCCCAGGGTGGCACTGAAGCTTTCTTT.

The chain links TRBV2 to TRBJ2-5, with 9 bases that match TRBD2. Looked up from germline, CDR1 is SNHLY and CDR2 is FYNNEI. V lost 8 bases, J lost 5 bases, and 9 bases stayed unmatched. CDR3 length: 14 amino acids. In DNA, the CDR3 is TGTGCCAGCTCGTTAGCGGGAGAGATGGAGACCCAGTACTTC. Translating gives CASSLAGEMETQYF.